Listed below are T cell receptor beta chains from one sample, sequenced in a study of post-analysis software for immune sequencing data. MiXCR was run by TCRdb on the PCR reads, yielding one entry per CDR3 protein. The data show about half a million distinct CDR3 sequences, around a third seen once. Sequencing was performed on blood. Receptor source: a girl aged 2-17 years with multiple sclerosis. CDR3s include the opening cysteine and the closing phenylalanine or tryptophan. The D gene is left open where the match is weak. Where a row states a size, it is once, few, many or the class of an expanded clone; other rows omit it.

size	V	J	D	CDR3	DNA
NA	TRBV6-6	TRBJ2-3	NA	CASSYSILHTDTQYF	TGTGCCAGCAGTTACTCGATTTTGCACACAGATACGCAGTATTTT
NA	TRBV20-1	TRBJ2-1	TRBD2	CSARSVRRGGSDNEQFF	TGCAGTGCTAGGTCAGTCCGCCGGGGGGGCTCAGACAATGAGCAGTTCTTC
NA	TRBV6-5	TRBJ1-4	NA	CASRRERTVNEKLFF	TGTGCCAGCAGGCGAGAAAGGACAGTTAATGAAAAACTGTTTTTT
NA	TRBV29-1	TRBJ2-7	NA	CSVGQGPSSYEQYF	TGCAGCGTTGGGCAGGGCCCAAGCTCCTACGAGCAGTACTTC
few	TRBV20-1	TRBJ2-3	TRBD2	CSARKAGEGDTQYF	TGCAGTGCTAGGAAGGCGGGGGAAGGAGATACGCAGTATTTT
many	TRBV5-1	TRBJ2-1	NA	CASSFRGYNEQFF	TGCGCCAGCAGCTTTCGTGGTTACAATGAGCAGTTCTTC
few	TRBV11-2	TRBJ2-1	NA	CASSPPPPGPYNEQFF	TGTGCCAGCAGCCCTCCCCCCCCAGGACCCTACAATGAGCAGTTCTTC
NA	TRBV11-2	TRBJ2-1	TRBD1	CASSLFWTGGKDEQFF	TGTGCCAGCAGCCTTTTTTGGACAGGGGGAAAAGATGAGCAGTTCTTC
few	TRBV20-1	TRBJ1-1	NA	CLGAANTEAFF	TGTCTAGGAGCGGCGAACACTGAAGCTTTCTTT
NA	TRBV7-3	TRBJ2-5	TRBD2	CASSLIAGGSQETQYF	TGTGCCAGCAGCTTAATAGCGGGGGGGTCCCAAGAGACCCAGTACTTC
NA	TRBV5-1	TRBJ2-7	NA	CASSSKQGPGEQYF	TGCGCCAGCAGCTCGAAACAGGGTCCGGGTGAGCAGTACTTC
NA	TRBV24-1	TRBJ2-1	NA	CATSDSLGGSSYNGQFF	TGTGCCACCAGTGATTCACTAGGGGGAAGCTCCTACAATGGGCAGTTCTTC
NA	TRBV7-8	TRBJ2-5	NA	CASSLNPSEGSVVSTETQYF	TGTGCCAGCAGCCTAAACCCTAGCGAGGGGTCCGTAGTCTCCACGGAGACCCAGTACTTC
NA	TRBV7-2	TRBJ2-5	TRBD1	CASSPWSRGKETQYF	TGTGCCAGCAGCCCCTGGAGCAGGGGGAAAGAGACCCAGTACTTC
NA	TRBV12-3/TRBV12-4	TRBJ1-2	NA	CACTQGPYGYTF	TGTGCCTGCACCCAGGGTCCCTATGGCTACACCTTC
NA	TRBV14	TRBJ1-2	NA	CASSPQPAVYGYTF	TGTGCCAGCAGCCCGCAGCCAGCAGTCTATGGCTACACCTTC
few	TRBV2	TRBJ2-1	TRBD2	CASSEAESGGNYYNEQFF	TGTGCCAGCAGTGAAGCGGAAAGCGGGGGGAACTATTACAATGAGCAGTTCTTC
few	TRBV5-1	TRBJ2-1	TRBD1	CASSFSGTGVMNEQFF	TGCGCCAGCAGCTTTTCCGGGACAGGGGTTATGAATGAGCAGTTCTTC
few	TRBV18	TRBJ1-2	NA	CASSPREIGYTF	TGTGCCAGCTCACCACGGGAGATTGGCTACACCTTC
few	TRBV5-4	TRBJ1-4	TRBD1	CASSGPGQGSNSNEKLFF	TGTGCCAGCAGCGGACCAGGACAGGGGTCCAACTCTAATGAAAAACTGTTTTTT
few	TRBV4-1	TRBJ2-1	TRBD2	CASSQTLAGFYNEQFF	TGCGCCAGCAGCCAAACACTAGCGGGGTTCTACAATGAGCAGTTCTTC
NA	TRBV5-1	TRBJ2-1	TRBD1	CASSSDPGTGLDEQFF	TGCGCCAGCAGCTCAGACCCCGGGACAGGGCTGGATGAGCAGTTCTTC
once	TRBV29-1	TRBJ2-1	NA	CSVEDLSGQGKDEQFF	TGCAGCGTTGAAGATCTTTCGGGGCAGGGTAAGGATGAGCAGTTCTTC
NA	TRBV20-1	TRBJ2-3	TRBD2	CSARGLAGGQNPNTQYF	TGCAGTGCGAGGGGACTAGCGGGGGGACAGAACCCCAATACGCAGTATTTT
NA	TRBV12-3/TRBV12-4	TRBJ1-1	NA	CASSLGGTRNTEAFF	TGTGCCAGCAGTTTAGGAGGCACTCGGAACACTGAAGCTTTCTTT
NA	TRBV7-3	TRBJ2-2	NA	CASSFNGLNTGELFF	TGTGCCAGCAGCTTCAACGGACTAAACACCGGGGAGCTGTTTTTT
NA	TRBV7-3	TRBJ2-1	NA	CASSYLGGGFDEQFF	TGTGCCAGCAGCTATTTGGGGGGGGGCTTCGATGAGCAGTTCTTC
NA	TRBV2	TRBJ2-5	NA	CASSERSGQETQYF	TGTGCCAGCAGTGAAAGGAGTGGACAAGAGACCCAGTACTTC
few	TRBV13	TRBJ2-7	TRBD1	CASSFGTGRQYF	TGTGCCAGCAGCTTCGGGACAGGCCGGCAGTACTTC
few	TRBV7-2	TRBJ2-3	NA	CASSLVASDTQYF	TGTGCCAGCAGCTTAGTTGCGTCAGATACGCAGTATTTT
few	TRBV5-1	TRBJ1-2	NA	CASSLFQSPDYGYTF	TGCGCCAGCAGCTTGTTCCAGAGCCCTGATTATGGCTACACCTTC
few	TRBV7-3	TRBJ2-1	NA	CASSPRGPDLLDNEQFF	TGTGCCAGCAGCCCCCGGGGGCCGGATCTCCTAGACAATGAGCAGTTCTTC
NA	TRBV20-1	TRBJ1-1	NA	CSAKRSHSPLNTEAFF	TGCAGTGCTAAGAGATCCCACAGTCCCCTGAACACTGAAGCTTTCTTT
few	TRBV27	TRBJ1-1	NA	CASSHRGPSEAFF	TGTGCCAGCAGCCACCGGGGCCCGTCTGAAGCTTTCTTT
NA	TRBV6-6	TRBJ2-5	TRBD2	CANSPSGGAGETQYF	TGTGCCAACAGCCCTAGCGGGGGGGCTGGAGAGACCCAGTACTTC
NA	TRBV3-1	TRBJ2-3	NA	CASSQRRQSTDTQYF	TGTGCCAGCAGCCAGCGGCGACAGAGCACAGATACGCAGTATTTT
NA	TRBV4-1	TRBJ2-7	NA	CASSQSRDGSYEQYF	TGCGCCAGCAGCCAATCCCGGGACGGCTCCTACGAGCAGTACTTC
many	TRBV5-1	TRBJ1-2	TRBD1	CASSPTGTGGYTF	TGCGCCAGCAGCCCGACAGGGACGGGAGGCTACACCTTC
once	TRBV10-3	TRBJ1-1	TRBD1	CATTDRGLGTEAFF	TGTGCCACAACGGACAGGGGTCTTGGCACTGAAGCTTTCTTT
few	TRBV6-5	TRBJ1-5	NA	CASSDGEDQPQHF	TGTGCCAGCAGCGACGGGGAAGATCAGCCCCAGCATTTT